A single T cell receptor beta chain is shown here with its context. Its antigen is not known. CDR3 length: 12 amino acids. Trimming pared 6 bases from V and 5 bases from J, leaving 10 bases between. Germline-derived CDR1 and CDR2 are DFQATT and SNEGSKA (reference sequence). This specimen belongs to a study of neurological immune-mediated disorders. Whole-study results and caveats: HTLV-1-associated myelopathy led in TCR clonal expansion, while multiple sclerosis ranked lowest, below healthy controls. Expanded clones shared no CDR3 amino acid sequences across subjects, suggesting private repertoires in all groups.

Stored at -80 C, 2 million PBMCs were the source of the unsorted libraries. With 10-nucleotide random UMIs, 5'RACE was used to make the cDNA. Each CDR3 protein is one row after TCRdb ran MiXCR on the 5' RACE reads. Here the sample spans tens of thousands of distinct CDR3 sequences, 13% to 15% being singletons. The sequencing sample was made of PBMCs. This chain uses TRBV20-1 with TRBJ2-2, with D uncertain. This clonotype was obtained from a woman aged 50 to 60 in good health. DNA for the CDR3: TGCAGTGCCAGTACCGGAACCGGGGAGCTGTTTTTT. Amino acid sequence: CSASTGTGELFF.